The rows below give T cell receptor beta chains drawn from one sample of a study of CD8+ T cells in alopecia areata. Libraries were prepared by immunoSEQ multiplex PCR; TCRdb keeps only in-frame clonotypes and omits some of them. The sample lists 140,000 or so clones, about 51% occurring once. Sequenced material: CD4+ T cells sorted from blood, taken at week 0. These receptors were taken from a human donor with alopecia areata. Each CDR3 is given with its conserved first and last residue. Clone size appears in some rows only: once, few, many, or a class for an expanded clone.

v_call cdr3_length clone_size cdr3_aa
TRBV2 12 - CASQAETGSQHF
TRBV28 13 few CASSKTPNYEQYF
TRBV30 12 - CAWSAGTVEAFF
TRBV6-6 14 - CASSYLAGGHEQYF
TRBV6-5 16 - CASSYSPGPPTNEQFF
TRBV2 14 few CASSDDSSTDTQYF
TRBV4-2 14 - CASSPRTFSGEQYF
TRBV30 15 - CAWSRGGHMNTEAFF
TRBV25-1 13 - CASSELATSEQYF
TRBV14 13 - CASSLGQAKTQYF
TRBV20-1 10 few CSASSGGYTF
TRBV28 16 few CASSLFRDGGSGELFF
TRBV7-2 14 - CASSLVSGGQPQHF
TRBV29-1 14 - CSVEKYRGRLGYTF
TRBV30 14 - CAWSVAGLSYEQYF
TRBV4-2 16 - CASSQTQSSGANVLTF
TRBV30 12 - CAWRPPGHTQYF
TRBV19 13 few CASSYPGENEQYF
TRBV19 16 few CASKGTSGIAYNEQFF
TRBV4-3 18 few CASSQELGTAFGNQPQHF
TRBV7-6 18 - CASSLEVPGTRSTDTQYF
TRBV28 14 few CASSSGGRAHEQYF
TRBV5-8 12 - CASSQGLGPQHF
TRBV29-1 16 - CSARAGTGFSTDTQYF
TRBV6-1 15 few CASSEQQGGNQPQHF
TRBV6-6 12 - CASVQGNQPQHF
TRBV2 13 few CASSDWRDREQYF
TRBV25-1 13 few CASSATGNYGYTF
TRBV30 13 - CAWSVGIQETQYF
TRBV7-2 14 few CASSLDSGANVLTF
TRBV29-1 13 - CSVEPTANTEAFF
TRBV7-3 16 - CASSLNSPGSRDTQYF
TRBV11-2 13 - CASSTTGTNEQFF
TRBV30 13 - CAWAISGANVLTF
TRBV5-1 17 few CASSGPGTGGKIGELFF
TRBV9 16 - CASSVAVAGGTDTQYF
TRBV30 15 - CAWRPISPGSTEAFF
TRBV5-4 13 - CASSLLGSETQYF
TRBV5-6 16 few CASSLVVGSSYNEQFF
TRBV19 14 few CASRMEGYNQPQHF
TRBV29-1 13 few CSVAGTDSYEQYF
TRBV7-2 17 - CASSLGSTNRGSYEQYF
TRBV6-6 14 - CASSHRLAADTQYF
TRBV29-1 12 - CSVHDGDTEAFF
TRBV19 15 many CASSSGPVSNQPQHF
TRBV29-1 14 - CSGGLAGAPGELFF
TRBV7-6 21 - CASSLTEAGLAGALLGDTQYF
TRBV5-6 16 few CASSFQMYRDRDKAFF
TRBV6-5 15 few CASRATGVPQETQYF
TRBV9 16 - CASSVEPGHNTGELFF
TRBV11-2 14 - CASSAISGTRGQYF
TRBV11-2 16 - CASSFKTGQRQETQYF
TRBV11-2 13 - CASSRQGVYGYTF
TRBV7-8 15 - CASSSNLGGPYEQYF
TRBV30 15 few CAWSVSRTRPYEQYF
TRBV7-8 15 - CASSLGTTSTDTQYF
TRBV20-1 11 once CSASAVYGYTF